This entry lists 8 T cell receptor beta chains sequenced from one sample in a study of blood T cell repertoires in COVID-19. Only in-frame clones appear in the TCRdb table, and some are missing; sequencing was by immunoSEQ multiplex PCR. The repertoire includes hundreds of thousands of clones, approximately 90% of them detected once, and 8% to 9.5% sits in the top ten. Sequenced sample: PBMCs or T cells enriched from blood (not recorded which). The receptors were gathered from a woman aged 55-70 years who had recovered from COVID-19.

This clone appeared a few times. Other DNA sequences within the sample encode an identical CDR3. The J gene is TRBJ2-7, the V gene TRBV2; D unclear. The germline gives CDR1 SNHLY, CDR2 FYNNEI. Trimming removed 2 bases at V and 4 bases at J, with 6 bases between. This CDR3 is built from 12 residues. CDR3 loop: CASSERAYEQYF. CDR3 nucleotide sequence: TGTGCCAGCAGTGAAAGAGCTTACGAGCAGTACTTC.

The chain uses TRBV4-1 and TRBJ1-4; D remains ambiguous. Looked up from germline, CDR1 is MGHRA and CDR2 is YSYEKL. The length of the CDR3 is 16 residues. Trimming left V 3 bases short and J 0 bases short, with 11 bases between. The CDR3 here is CASSQSPAATNEKLFF. The CDR3 nucleotides read TGCGCCAGCAGCCAGTCCCCTGCAGCAACTAATGAAAAACTGTTTTTT.

The genes are TRBV5-4 and TRBJ1-4; TRBD1 matches at 9 bases. There are 15 residues in the CDR3. Losses at the gene ends were 2 bases for V and 3 bases for J; bases not matched to a gene: 2. Germline lookup yields CDR1 SGHNT and CDR2 YYREEE (reference sequence). Written as DNA, the CDR3 is TGTGCCAGCAGCTTCTGGACAGGGGCTAATGAAAAACTGTTTTTT. It yields the protein CASSFWTGANEKLFF.

The chain carries TRBV7-2 and TRBJ2-2; weak D call: TRBD2 (5 bases). The length of the CDR3 is 15 residues. With 2 bases removed from V and 5 bases from J, the gap between germline ends came to 12 bases. CDR1 is SGHTA and CDR2 is FQGNSA in the germline V gene. CDR3 nucleotide sequence: TGTGCCAGCAGCTTAACGGGGTGGGATACCGGGGAGCTGTTTTTT. Encoded protein: CASSLTGWDTGELFF.

The CDR3 protein is CASWSDYATNEKLFF. The CDR3 DNA follows: TGTGCCAGCTGGAGTGATTACGCAACTAATGAAAAACTGTTTTTT. The chain is built from TRBV21-1 and TRBJ1-4. TRBV21-1 is a recognized pseudogene. The CDR3 has 15 amino acids.

The chain has TRBV5-1 and TRBJ2-5; D perhaps matches TRBD1 (6 bases). Germline lookup yields CDR1 SGHRS and CDR2 YFSETQ. The CDR3 runs to 14 residues. V dropped 0 bases and J dropped 5 bases, with 11 bases sitting between them. CDR3 residues: CASSLGQGLETQYF. Here the CDR3 DNA reads TGCGCCAGCAGCTTGGGGCAGGGGTTGGAGACCCAGTACTTC.

The chain has TRBV13 and TRBJ1-1; 7 positions match TRBD1. V shed 5 bases and J 0 bases; nucleotides not matched to a gene: 3. The length of the CDR3 is 14 residues. Germline loops: CDR1 PRHDT, CDR2 FYEKMQ (reference sequence). The CDR3 loop is CASSPGTVNTEAFF. CDR3 coding DNA: TGTGCCAGCAGCCCCGGGACAGTGAACACTGAAGCTTTCTTT. The entire variable domain, with the rest obtained from reference TRBV13 and TRBJ1-1, is as follows: AAGVIQSPRHLIKEKRETATLKCYPIPRHDTVYWYQQGPGQDPQFLISFYEKMQSDKGSIPDRFSAQQFSDYHSELNMSSLELGDSALYFCASSPGTVNTEAFFGQGTRLTVV.

This clone was counted a single time. The chain links TRBV5-4 to TRBJ1-4; TRBD1 matches 10 bases. This CDR3 is built from 15 residues. CDR1 and CDR2 from the germline V gene are SGHNT and YYREEE (reference sequence). Unmatched junction bases numbered 5, after V lost 3 bases and J lost 6 bases. The CDR3, as DNA: TGTGCCAGCAGCTCCTGGGACAGGGGCTATGAAAAACTGTTTTTT. As protein: CASSSWDRGYEKLFF.